The 28 T cell receptor beta chains below were found in one sample sequenced in a study of T cell responses to AZD1222 COVID-19 vaccine (dated by TCRdb to the early 2020s). Receptor amplification or capture employed the immunoSEQ multiplex PCR assay. TCRdb limited this immuneACCESS table to in-frame rearrangements with V and J called. A share of clones is missing; checked studies link under half to unresolved V genes, and the rest is unexplained. This sample holds about 120,000 clones; around 91% were observed only once. Jointly, the top ten make up roughly 1.5% of the sample. In light of the paper, this sample's time point label describes: about 28 days (+/-7) after the second vaccine dose. Specimen: peripheral blood, collected 28 days after the second AZD1222 dose. Source of these receptors: an adult who received the AZD1222 COVID-19 vaccine.

This clone was found once. This chain's CDR3 is CASSWDRANEQYF. The CDR3 coding sequence is TGTGCCAGCAGCTGGGACAGGGCTAACGAGCAGTACTTC. The chain carries TRBV7-9 and TRBJ2-7; 9 bases match TRBD1. Germline V lookup: CDR1 SEHNR, CDR2 FQNEAQ (reference sequence). After removal of 4 bases from V and 5 bases from J, the junction contained 3 bases not matched to a gene. This CDR3 spans 13 amino acids.

V gene TRBV6-5 combines with J gene TRBJ2-1; TRBD2 aligns across 10 bases. The CDR3 is made up of 15 amino acids. V was pared by 0 bases and J by 8 bases, with 4 bases of the junction left unmatched. Germline V gene sequence: CDR1 MNHEY, CDR2 SVGAGI. The CDR3 region is CASSYSSLAGDEQFF. The CDR3 nucleotides read TGTGCCAGCAGTTACTCGAGCCTAGCGGGAGATGAGCAGTTCTTC.

V usage is TRBV16 and J usage is TRBJ1-6; 9 bases match TRBD1. Germline assignment: CDR1 KGHSY and CDR2 FQNENV. This CDR3 region has 14 residues. Unmatched junction bases numbered 1, after V lost 2 bases and J lost 8 bases. The DNA of the CDR3 is TGTGCCAGCAGCCAAGGGACAGGGTATTCACCCCTCCACTTT. Translation: CASSQGTGYSPLHF.

The chain uses TRBV24-1 and TRBJ2-1, with 7 positions matching TRBD1. This CDR3 contains 19 residues. From germline, CDR1 is KGHDR and CDR2 SFDVKD. The V gene end was trimmed by 0 bases and the J gene end by 5 bases; junction bases not matched to a gene: 15. CDR3 protein: CATSDLRGQKVHGDNEQFF. The CDR3 DNA is TGTGCCACCAGTGATTTGCGGGGACAGAAGGTGCACGGGGACAATGAGCAGTTCTTC.

J is TRBJ2-7 and V is TRBV29-1, with TRBD2 matching 7 bases. This CDR3 comprises 16 residues. The V gene's germline CDR1 is SQVTM and CDR2 ANQGSEA. V lost 0 bases and J lost 0; bases outside the gene matches: 8. CDR3 nucleotide sequence: TGCAGCGTTGAAGATTTTAGGGAGGGGAGCTCCTACGAGCAGTACTTC. It is translated as CSVEDFREGSSYEQYF.

The rearrangement links TRBV28 to TRBJ2-5; 12 nucleotides align to TRBD2. The V gene's germline CDR1 is MDHEN and CDR2 SYDVKM. The CDR3 is 16 amino acids. The ends lost 5 bases at V and 5 bases at J; junction bases unmatched: 9. The CDR3 reads CASSGLPGTSGETQYF. CDR3 bases: TGTGCCAGCAGTGGGTTACCTGGGACTAGCGGGGAGACCCAGTACTTC.

V usage is TRBV11-2 and J usage is TRBJ2-1; 8 nucleotides agree with TRBD2. J gave up 1 base and V 5 bases, and 7 bases lay outside the gene matches. The CDR3 spans 16 residues. Germline V gene lookup returns CDR1 SGHAT and CDR2 FQNNGV. The CDR3 DNA is TGTGCCAGCAGCCCCAGGACTAGCCAATCCTACAATGAGCAGTTCTTC. It translates to CASSPRTSQSYNEQFF.

This clone was counted once. The rearrangement uses TRBV19 and TRBJ2-5; the D gene is possibly TRBD1 (5 bases). Trimming shortened V by 1 base and J by 0 bases, and 9 bases separated the two germline ends. Looked up from germline, CDR1 is LNHDA and CDR2 is SQIVND (reference sequence). CDR3 length: 15 amino acids. CDR3 sequence (DNA): TGTGCCAGTAGTATAGGGGGCGGCCACCAAGAGACCCAGTACTTC. It codes for CASSIGGGHQETQYF.

In this sample, this clone turned up a few times. J is TRBJ2-2 and V is TRBV5-1, with 12 bases aligning to TRBD2. The CDR3 is made up of 15 amino acids. V lost 4 bases and J lost 7; bases outside the gene matches: 5. CDR1 and CDR2 from the germline V gene are SGHRS and YFSETQ. DNA of the CDR3: TGCGCCAGCAGCCGACTAGCGGGAGTCCGCGGGGAGCTGTTTTTT. As protein: CASSRLAGVRGELFF. The whole variable domain, filled in from reference TRBV5-1 and TRBJ2-2, reads KAGVTQTPRYLIKTRGQQVTLSCSPISGHRSVSWYQQTPGQGLQFLFEYFSETQRNKGNFPGRFSGRQFSNSRSEMNVSTLELGDSALYLCASSRLAGVRGELFFGEGSRLTVL.

Note on this clone: Other DNA sequences in the same sample also yield this CDR3. The V and J genes are TRBV30 and TRBJ1-5, with a weak D call TRBD1 (5 bases). There are 13 residues in the CDR3. Germline assignment: CDR1 GTSNPN and CDR2 SVGIG (reference sequence). V lost 0 bases to trimming and J lost 7 bases, with 10 bases between them. The CDR3 DNA follows: TGTGCCTGGAGTGTGGGGCTGGAGCAGCCCCAGCATTTT. Protein product: CAWSVGLEQPQHF. Drawing the rest from reference TRBV30 and TRBJ1-5, the complete variable domain is SQTIHQWPATLVQPVGSPLSLECTVEGTSNPNLYWYRQAAGRGLQLLFYSVGIGQISSEVPQNLSASRPQDRQFILSSKKLLLSDSGFYLCAWSVGLEQPQHFGDGTRLSIL.

This chain links TRBV5-1 with TRBJ2-7; TRBD2 aligns across 16 bases. J gave up 6 bases and V 3 bases, and 6 bases lay outside the gene matches. This CDR3 is 16 amino acids long. Germline V gene sequence: CDR1 SGHRS, CDR2 YFSETQ. This CDR3 is CASSWGLAGGPSEQYF. CDR3 in DNA: TGCGCCAGCAGCTGGGGACTAGCGGGAGGGCCATCCGAGCAGTACTTC.

CDR3: CSASRRTGSTYEQYF. In nucleotides, the CDR3 is TGCAGTGCTAGTCGTCGGACAGGATCGACCTACGAGCAGTACTTC. The chain couples TRBV20-1 to TRBJ2-7, with TRBD1 matching over 7 bases. The CDR3 totals 15 residues. Per germline, CDR1 DFQATT and CDR2 SNEGSKA (reference sequence). V gave up 3 bases and J gave up 2 bases; unmatched junction bases: 10.

The chain combines TRBV5-4 with TRBJ2-1, with 14 bases that match TRBD2. This CDR3 contains 15 residues. The junction had 6 bases not matched to a gene; V was cut back by 3 bases and J by 10 bases. CDR1 SGHNT and CDR2 YYREEE come from the germline V gene (reference sequence). The CDR3 loop reads CASSSPGLAGEEQFF. For the CDR3, the DNA is TGTGCCAGCAGCTCACCGGGACTAGCGGGAGAGGAGCAGTTCTTC.

J is TRBJ1-1 and V is TRBV6-5; D not resolved. CDR1 is MNHEY, CDR2 SVGAGI, per germline. The CDR3 runs 11 residues. The V gene lost 6 bases and the J gene lost 11 bases, with 13 bases spanning the gap. As DNA, the CDR3 is TGTGCCAGCAGAACCGAAGGGCAGGCTTTCTTT. Residues: CASRTEGQAFF.

The V call is TRBV4-1, the J call TRBJ1-2, with no clear D. Germline assignment: CDR1 MGHRA and CDR2 YSYEKL. The CDR3 loop spans 12 amino acids. Trimming took off 3 bases at V and 9 bases at J, with 11 bases between the two ends. CDR3 DNA sequence: TGCGCCAGCAGCCAGGGTTCCGATCGCTACACCTTC. Its translation is CASSQGSDRYTF.

The V call is TRBV7-8, the J call TRBJ2-3; D may be TRBD1 or TRBD2 (6 bases each). The germline V gene encodes CDR1 SGHVS and CDR2 FQNEAQ. V was pared by 1 base and J by 6 bases, with 11 bases between. The CDR3 length is 14 residues. In DNA, the CDR3 is TGTGCCAGCAGCTTAGTGGTAGGGGGGGATACGCAGTATTTT. Translated, it gives CASSLVVGGDTQYF.

This chain connects TRBV6-5 to TRBJ1-1, with TRBD1 as a possible D gene (5 bases). Trimming removed 5 bases at V and 6 bases at J, with 13 bases between. The V gene's germline CDR1 is MNHEY and CDR2 SVGAGI. The CDR3 is 13 amino acids. Here the CDR3 DNA reads TGTGCCAGCAGTCGCTCACAGGAATCTGAAGCTTTCTTT. Translating gives CASSRSQESEAFF.

This rearrangement joins TRBV16 to TRBJ2-7, with 12 bases aligning to TRBD1. In germline, CDR1 is KGHSY, CDR2 FQNENV. There are 19 residues in the CDR3. Germline trimming cut 3 bases from V and 6 bases from J; bases unmatched to any gene: 18. The DNA of the CDR3 is TGTGCCAGCAGCCAGGAACCGGGACAGGGGGCTAAAGGGTTCGGCGAGCAGTACTTC. This translates into CASSQEPGQGAKGFGEQYF.

The genes are TRBV10-1 and TRBJ1-2; D remains ambiguous. CDR1 is WNHNN, CDR2 SYGVQD, per germline (reference sequence). The CDR3 spans 11 residues. V lost 4 bases to trimming and J lost 7 bases, with 7 bases between them. The chain's CDR3 is CASSAEGGYTF. The CDR3 DNA reads TGCGCCAGCAGTGCGGAGGGTGGCTACACCTTC.

The J gene is TRBJ2-3, the V gene TRBV12-3 or TRBV12-4; the match to TRBD2 covers 8 bases. The CDR3 has 13 amino acids. The trim removed 11 bases at V and 6 bases at J, leaving 10 bases unmatched. This chain's CDR3 is CAGAAGVGDTQYF. CDR3 bases: TGTGCCGGAGCAGCGGGGGTAGGGGATACGCAGTATTTT.

V is TRBV18 and J is TRBJ1-1; unclear D gene. The CDR3 totals 14 residues. Germline CDR1 reads KGHSH; CDR2 reads LQKENI. V lost 5 bases and J lost 4, with 14 bases in between. CDR3 in amino acids: CASSAFGAGTEAFF. CDR3 nucleotides: TGTGCCAGCTCAGCCTTTGGTGCCGGCACTGAAGCTTTCTTT.

This chain connects TRBV2 to TRBJ2-7; tentatively, D is TRBD1 or TRBD2 (5 bases each). V gave up 8 bases and J gave up 2 bases, with 10 bases separating them. In germline, CDR1 is SNHLY, CDR2 FYNNEI. The CDR3 is 12 residues long. CDR3 sequence (DNA): TGTGCCAGCTCGGGGCAAACCTACGAGCAGTACTTC. It codes for CASSGQTYEQYF. Using reference TRBV2 and TRBJ2-7 for the parts outside the CDR3, the full variable domain is EPEVTQTPSHQVTQMGQEVILRCVPISNHLYFYWYRQILGQKVEFLVSFYNNEISEKSEIFDDQFSVERPDGSNFTLKIRSTKLEDSAMYFCASSGQTYEQYFGPGTRLTVT.

This chain joins TRBV10-3 and TRBJ1-6; a possible D gene is TRBD1 (5 bases). Per germline, CDR1 ENHRY and CDR2 SYGVKD. The germline V and J ends were trimmed by 1 base and 6 bases, with 10 bases remaining between them. The CDR3 is 15 amino acids. CDR3 region: CAISEFFQGNSPLHF. CDR3 sequence (DNA): TGTGCCATCAGTGAGTTTTTTCAGGGTAATTCACCCCTCCACTTT.

The chain couples TRBV7-3 to TRBJ1-5, with D possibly matching TRBD1 (6 bases). In germline, CDR1 is SGHTA, CDR2 FQGTGA. This CDR3 has 14 amino acids. The V end lost 10 bases, the J end lost 7 bases, and 20 bases lay between the germline ends. CDR3 amino acids: CATTSDSRRQPQHF. The CDR3 bases are TGTGCCACCACATCGGACAGCAGGAGACAGCCCCAGCATTTT. Full variable domain (outside the CDR3, taken from reference TRBV7-3 and TRBJ1-5): GAGVSQTPSNKVTEKGKYVELRCDPISGHTALYWYRQSLGQGPEFLIYFQGTGAADDSGLPNDRFFAVRPEGSVSTLKIQRTERGDSAVYLCATTSDSRRQPQHFGDGTRLSIL.

The J gene is TRBJ1-3, the V gene TRBV6-6; D may be TRBD1 (5 bases). Trimming removed 2 bases from V and 7 bases from J, with 15 bases in between. This CDR3 contains 15 residues. Germline V gene sequence: CDR1 MNHNY, CDR2 SVGAGI (reference sequence). Here the CDR3 reads CASSYGGGEKNTIYF. CDR3 nucleotides: TGTGCCAGCAGTTACGGTGGGGGGGAGAAGAACACCATATATTTT.

V usage is TRBV4-1 and J usage is TRBJ1-5; D is ambiguous. The CDR3 runs 16 residues. V lost 1 base to trimming and J lost 1 base, with 11 bases between them. CDR1 and CDR2 (germline): MGHRA, YSYEKL. CDR3 nucleotides: TGCGCCAGCAGCCAAGGAGTTTGGAGGAGCAATCAGCCCCAGCATTTT. As protein: CASSQGVWRSNQPQHF.

Only one count was recorded for this clone. The rearrangement joins TRBV19 to TRBJ1-1, with D unresolved. In germline, CDR1 is LNHDA, CDR2 SQIVND (reference sequence). The CDR3 length is 13 residues. The germline V and J ends were trimmed by 5 bases and 1 base, with 8 bases remaining between them. As DNA, the CDR3 is TGTGCCAGTAGTGAGTGGAAGAACACTGAAGCTTTCTTT. It encodes CASSEWKNTEAFF. The full variable domain, its missing parts supplied by reference TRBV19 and TRBJ1-1, is DGGITQSPKYLFRKEGQNVTLSCEQNLNHDAMYWYRQDPGQGLRLIYYSQIVNDFQKGDIAEGYSVSREKKESFPLTVTSAQKNPTAFYLCASSEWKNTEAFFGQGTRLTVV.

The chain combines TRBV27 with TRBJ1-5, with no clear D. Germline V gene sequence: CDR1 MNHEY, CDR2 SMNVEV (reference sequence). V lost 5 bases and J 2 bases, leaving 13 bases between the germline ends. CDR3 length equals 15 residues. CDR3 sequence: CASSPWAVRNQPQHF. As DNA, the CDR3 is TGTGCCAGCAGTCCTTGGGCAGTTCGCAATCAGCCCCAGCATTTT.